The source of this T cell receptor (beta chain) is a study of blood T cell repertoires in COVID-19. Clones were sequenced by immunoSEQ multiplex PCR, and TCRdb holds only the in-frame ones, with some missing. Here the sample spans about 260,000 clones, about nine tenths being singletons. This clone appeared once. The source of this sequence is a man aged 35-49 years with active or convalescent COVID-19. The sample comprised peripheral blood.

In DNA, the CDR3 is TGTGCCAGCGATGGCTGGACAGGGACCGAGCAGTACTTC. It is translated as CASDGWTGTEQYF. V gene TRBV2 combines with J gene TRBJ2-7; 8 nucleotides agree with TRBD1. Germline loops: CDR1 SNHLY, CDR2 FYNNEI. The CDR3 totals 13 residues. V shed 8 bases, J shed 6 bases, and the junction held 9 bases outside the gene matches.